A single T cell receptor beta chain is shown here with its context. The CDR3 loop spans 15 amino acids. The V segment lost 5 bases and the J segment 3 bases; nucleotides outside the gene matches: 8. Germline assignment: CDR1 MNHEY and CDR2 SMNVEV (reference sequence). The data were obtained in a study of control samples from healthy donors and cancer patients. TCRdb's copy holds only in-frame clones and misses some; the assay was immunoSEQ multiplex PCR. This sample carries more than 50,000 clones, over 75% of them seen once, and the ten largest clones take approximately 3.8%. This sequence originates from a man in his fifties or sixties in good health. Sequencing used blood. The chain uses TRBV27 and TRBJ2-7; 9 bases agree with TRBD2. Here the CDR3 DNA reads TGTGCCAGCAGTCCCTTAGCGGGAGCTCTCTACGAGCAGTACTTC. Translated, it gives CASSPLAGALYEQYF.